These 32 T cell receptor beta chains share one sample of origin, sequenced in a study of spatial heterogeneity in lung cancer. Whole-study findings and limits: Counts that tracked tumor mutation counts were those of expanded intratumoral alpha and beta TCRs.

Time point denoted: sample taken at primary tumor resection. TCRdb processed the 5' RACE reads anew with MiXCR; each CDR3 protein has one entry. The sample records 4,500 to 6,000 distinct CDR3 sequences, 7.8% being singletons. Their antigens are not known. Specimen: lung tumor tissue, collected at surgery. Receptor source: a female donor with early-stage non-small cell lung cancer.

This clonotype is medium-sized. The chain couples TRBV10-3 to TRBJ1-5; D call uncertain. Trimming left V 8 bases short and J 3 bases short, with 11 bases between. The CDR3 sequence is 13 residues long. Germline V CDR1 and CDR2: ENHRY, SYGVKD. The DNA for the CDR3 is TGTGCCATCTCGGGCGGGAACAATCAGCCCCAGCATTTT. Its protein product is CAISGGNNQPQHF.

This clonotype was counted at least ten times. This chain connects TRBV4-3 to TRBJ1-4, with D tentatively TRBD1 (6 bases). From germline, CDR1 is LGHNA and CDR2 YSLEER. This CDR3 has 16 amino acids. V was shortened by 4 bases and J by 5 bases, with 17 bases between the two germline ends. The CDR3 is CASSPRGDRQNEKLFF. CDR3 nucleotides: TGCGCCAGCAGCCCCAGGGGCGACAGACAGAATGAAAAACTGTTTTTT.

This clonotype was seen repeatedly, ten times or more. This chain joins TRBV7-2 and TRBJ1-3, with D perhaps TRBD1 (6 bases). This CDR3 is built from 14 residues. The germline V gene has CDR1 SGHTA and CDR2 FQGNSA. The V end was cut by 1 base, the J end by 2 bases, with 6 bases between. The CDR3 sequence is CASSLGQAGNTIYF. CDR3 sequence (DNA): TGTGCCAGCAGCTTAGGACAGGCTGGAAACACCATATATTTT.

Ten or more counts support this clonotype. J is TRBJ2-2 and V is TRBV10-3; no clear D gene. Germline V gene sequence: CDR1 ENHRY, CDR2 SYGVKD. Trimming stripped 4 bases from V and 7 bases from J, with 10 bases between. The CDR3 is made up of 13 amino acids. The CDR3 bases are TGTGCCATCAGTGCAGCCGAGGTCGGGGAGCTGTTTTTT. As protein: CAISAAEVGELFF.

Many counts were recorded for this clonotype. The chain recombines TRBV24-1 with TRBJ2-1; the D gene is possibly TRBD2 (5 bases). Trimming removed 3 bases at V and 9 bases at J, with 14 bases between. The CDR3 spans 14 residues. Germline V gives CDR1 KGHDR, CDR2 SFDVKD. The CDR3 region is CATSDNIGVAEQFF. The CDR3 DNA is TGTGCCACCAGTGATAACATCGGGGTTGCTGAGCAGTTCTTC.

This clonotype was detected ten times or more. The chain has TRBV20-1 and TRBJ2-7, with TRBD2 matching over 9 bases. The CDR3 is 11 amino acids. In germline, CDR1 is DFQATT, CDR2 SNEGSKA (reference sequence). V was pared by 6 bases and J by 7 bases, with 4 bases of the junction left unmatched. The CDR3 DNA reads as TGCAGTGCCACCCTAGCGGGGGAGCAGTACTTC. This translates into CSATLAGEQYF.

This clonotype is medium-sized. This chain's CDR3 is CASSSPGRETQYF. In DNA form, the CDR3 reads TGTGCCAGCAGCTCCCCTGGTCGGGAGACCCAGTACTTC. The chain has TRBV7-9 and TRBJ2-5; D remains ambiguous. Germline V gives CDR1 SEHNR, CDR2 FQNEAQ (reference sequence). The V end lost 4 bases, the J end lost 5 bases, and 11 bases lay between the germline ends. CDR3 size: 13 residues.

By share, this clonotype ranks as medium-sized. J is TRBJ2-3 and V is TRBV6-5, with 12 positions matching TRBD2. The V gene's germline CDR1 is MNHEY and CDR2 SVGAGI. The CDR3 has 16 amino acids. V lost 2 bases and J lost 6; bases outside the gene matches: 6. The CDR3 DNA is TGTGCCAGCAGTTACCGACTAGCGGGAGTGGTGGATACGCAGTATTTT. Its protein is CASSYRLAGVVDTQYF.

Within the sample, this clonotype is medium-sized. The chain uses TRBV5-5 and TRBJ1-1; D ambiguous. CDR1 SGHKS and CDR2 YYEKEE come from the germline V gene (reference sequence). V lost 1 base, J lost 7 bases, and 14 bases lay in between. This CDR3 has 14 amino acids. The DNA of the CDR3 is TGTGCCAGCAGCTTGTCCCCTCGGGGTGGTGAAGCTTTCTTT. It codes for CASSLSPRGGEAFF.

This clonotype was recorded many times. V usage is TRBV18 and J usage is TRBJ2-7; 11 bases line up with TRBD2. V was pared by 5 bases and J by 7 bases, with 7 bases of the junction left unmatched. The CDR3 sequence is 14 residues long. CDR1 is KGHSH, CDR2 LQKENI, per germline. The CDR3 DNA reads TGTGCCAGCTCAATAGCGGGAGGGACCCGGGAGCAGTACTTC. Encoded protein: CASSIAGGTREQYF.

Judged by abundance, this clonotype is medium-sized (0.01 to 0.1%). The V gene is TRBV5-1, the J gene TRBJ2-1, with D perhaps TRBD2 (6 bases). The V and J ends lost 0 bases and 4 bases respectively, with 14 bases between them. CDR1 and CDR2 from the germline V gene are SGHRS and YFSETQ. This CDR3 has 16 amino acids. In DNA form, the CDR3 reads TGCGCCAGCAGCTTGGGTCCCGCTGCGGGGTACAATGAGCAGTTCTTC. Protein sequence: CASSLGPAAGYNEQFF. The complete variable domain, with remaining parts taken from reference TRBV5-1 and TRBJ2-1, reads KAGVTQTPRYLIKTRGQQVTLSCSPISGHRSVSWYQQTPGQGLQFLFEYFSETQRNKGNFPGRFSGRQFSNSRSEMNVSTLELGDSALYLCASSLGPAAGYNEQFFGPGTRLTVL.

This clonotype was counted at least ten times. The chain couples TRBV7-2 to TRBJ2-7; either TRBD1 or TRBD2 may fit D (6 bases each). V was cut by 4 bases and J by 7 bases, with 14 bases left in between. Germline V gene sequence: CDR1 SGHTA, CDR2 FQGNSA. The CDR3 totals 13 residues. The CDR3 sequence: CASSSQGLWEQYF. For the CDR3, the DNA is TGTGCCAGCAGCTCACAGGGACTCTGGGAGCAGTACTTC.

This chain connects TRBV19 to TRBJ2-1; 13 bases match TRBD2. The CDR3 loop spans 15 amino acids. Per the germline V gene, CDR1 is LNHDA and CDR2 is SQIVND (reference sequence). The V segment lost 7 bases and the J segment 8 bases; nucleotides outside the gene matches: 8. The CDR3 protein is CASTLGLAGVDEQFF. The CDR3 DNA sequence: TGTGCCAGTACCCTCGGACTAGCGGGGGTTGATGAGCAGTTCTTC. Together with reference TRBV19 and TRBJ2-1, the CDR3 gives the full variable domain: DGGITQSPKYLFRKEGQNVTLSCEQNLNHDAMYWYRQDPGQGLRLIYYSQIVNDFQKGDIAEGYSVSREKKESFPLTVTSAQKNPTAFYLCASTLGLAGVDEQFFGPGTRLTVL.

The V and J genes are TRBV27 and TRBJ2-7, with D possibly matching TRBD1 (5 bases). CDR1 and CDR2 from the germline V gene are MNHEY and SMNVEV (reference sequence). Trimming shortened V by 3 bases and J by 0 bases, and 12 bases separated the two germline ends. CDR3 size: 15 residues. CDR3 sequence reads: CASSLSIQASYEQYF. The CDR3 DNA reads as TGTGCCAGCAGTTTGTCCATACAGGCCTCCTACGAGCAGTACTTC.

This clonotype was observed at least ten times. The chain carries TRBV10-3 and TRBJ2-7, with D unclear. This CDR3 region has 14 residues. Germline CDR1 ENHRY, CDR2 SYGVKD. V was trimmed by 0 bases and J by 4 bases, leaving 10 bases between them. DNA of the CDR3: TGTGCCATCAGTGAGTCAATAGCAAGGTACGAGCAGTACTTC. This translates into CAISESIARYEQYF.

This clonotype is categorized as medium-sized. The V gene is TRBV6-2 or TRBV6-3, the J gene TRBJ2-5; D remains unclear. Trimming shortened V by 6 bases and J by 4 bases, and 6 bases separated the two germline ends. CDR1 MNHEY and CDR2 SVGEGT come from the germline V gene. The CDR3 extends over 11 amino acids. Here the CDR3 DNA reads TGTGCCAGCAGCGCCGGAGAGACCCAGTACTTC. Encoded protein: CASSAGETQYF.

This clonotype has ten or more counts. V and J are TRBV6-5 and TRBJ1-1; weak D call: TRBD1 (5 bases). Trimming removed 8 bases at V and 13 bases at J, with 20 bases between. CDR1 and CDR2 from the germline V gene are MNHEY and SVGAGI. This CDR3 region has 12 residues. CDR3 bases: TGTGCCAGCGGCGAAAGGGGCTACAAGGGTTTCTTT. This encodes CASGERGYKGFF.

This clonotype rates as medium-sized (0.01 to 0.1%). This sequence joins TRBV4-1 and TRBJ2-7; 11 bases fit TRBD2. This CDR3 has 19 amino acids. J gave up 9 bases and V 0 bases, and 19 bases lay outside the gene matches. The germline V gene encodes CDR1 MGHRA and CDR2 YSYEKL. Here the CDR3 DNA reads TGCGCCAGCAGCCAAGATCAGACGACTAGCGGGACCCCCCGTCGTCCGCAGTACTTC. Translated: CASSQDQTTSGTPRRPQYF.

A note on this clonotype: Given a much more abundant clone one base away, this may be a read error. The conserved final phenylalanine or tryptophan is absent from the CDR3, which likely points to a read error. No DNA is shown, since the ends of the CDR3 on it are uncertain; the CDR3 is the one TCRdb lists. The rearrangement uses TRBV21-1 and TRBJ1-2. TRBV21-1 is marked as a pseudogene. The CDR3 sequence runs 15 residues, both termini included. The CDR3 spells CASSKERQRNYGYTY.

This clonotype was seen at least ten times. The chain employs TRBV27 and TRBJ1-5, with unresolved D. This CDR3 contains 13 residues. Germline values: CDR1 MNHEY, CDR2 SMNVEV (reference sequence). The V end was cut by 0 bases, the J end by 5 bases, with 5 bases between. The CDR3 loop reads CASSLSGHQPQHF. DNA for the CDR3: TGTGCCAGCAGTTTATCAGGCCATCAGCCCCAGCATTTT.

The rearrangement uses TRBV12-3 or TRBV12-4 and TRBJ1-2; D is undetermined. This CDR3 is built from 12 residues. Trimming took 6 bases from V and 2 from J, leaving 7 bases between them. CDR3 sequence (DNA): TGTGCCAGCAGCAGTAGCAACTATGGCTACACCTTC. The encoded protein is CASSSSNYGYTF.

This clonotype appeared many times. This chain uses TRBV4-3 with TRBJ1-1; no definite D call. V was clipped by 0 bases and J by 1 base, with 9 bases between them. Germline CDR1 LGHNA, CDR2 YSLEER. The CDR3 consists of 15 residues. The CDR3 nucleotides are TGCGCCAGCAGCCAAGATTGGAAGACGAACACTGAAGCTTTCTTT. This encodes CASSQDWKTNTEAFF.

This clonotype was recorded many times. This rearrangement joins TRBV7-2 to TRBJ1-2; D not resolved. The germline gives CDR1 SGHTA, CDR2 FQGNSA. The CDR3 is 11 amino acids. The V end was cut by 1 base, the J end by 5 bases, with 2 bases between. CDR3 sequence: CASSLEYGYTF. CDR3 DNA sequence: TGTGCCAGCAGCTTAGAATATGGCTACACCTTC.

This clonotype was counted a single time. A much larger clone is a single base away; this may be a read error. The chain combines TRBV6-5 with TRBJ2-2, with 12 nucleotides matching TRBD2. In germline, CDR1 is MNHEY, CDR2 SVGAGI. This CDR3 has 16 amino acids. V dropped 6 bases and J dropped 10; count of bases not matched to a gene: 12. CDR3 coding DNA: TGTGCCAGCAGCCCCCTAGCGGGAGGGGTGGGCGAGGAGCTGTTTTTT. Encoded protein: CASSPLAGGVGEELFF.

By share, this clonotype counts as medium-sized. The chain joins TRBV20-1 to TRBJ2-7; possibly TRBD1 for D (6 bases). Trimming took off 3 bases at V and 0 bases at J, with 12 bases between the two ends. Germline V gene sequence: CDR1 DFQATT, CDR2 SNEGSKA (reference sequence). This CDR3 region has 14 residues. CDR3 protein: CSASGDISSYEQYF. CDR3 nucleotides: TGCAGTGCTAGCGGGGACATCTCCTCCTACGAGCAGTACTTC.

V usage is TRBV20-1 and J usage is TRBJ2-7, with 14 bases matching TRBD2. The CDR3 runs to 17 residues. CDR1 is DFQATT, CDR2 SNEGSKA, per germline (reference sequence). V dropped 5 bases and J dropped 6; count of bases not matched to a gene: 15. CDR3 residues: CSARPGTSGGPGCEQYF. DNA for the CDR3: TGCAGTGCTCGCCCCGGGACTAGCGGGGGCCCTGGCTGCGAGCAGTACTTC.

This clonotype is judged medium-sized. The rearrangement links TRBV7-6 to TRBJ2-1, with 8 bases matching TRBD2. The trim removed 1 base at V and 0 bases at J, leaving 11 bases unmatched. The CDR3 is made up of 19 amino acids. CDR1 and CDR2 from the germline V gene are SGHVS and FNYEAQ. For the CDR3, the DNA is TGTGCCAGCAGCTTAGGGGGCGGGAGGTCCCTCAGCTCCTACAATGAGCAGTTCTTC. Translated, it gives CASSLGGGRSLSSYNEQFF.

This clonotype was picked up a small number of times. The chain has TRBV4-3 and TRBJ1-1, with 9 bases lining up with TRBD1. The CDR3 has 17 amino acids. Germline values: CDR1 LGHNA, CDR2 YSLEER. Trimming took 4 bases from V and 1 from J; bases not matched to a gene: 10. The CDR3 region is CASSLQPPGQGNTEAFF. DNA of the CDR3: TGCGCCAGCAGCCTACAACCTCCGGGACAGGGGAACACTGAAGCTTTCTTT.

This clonotype was counted at least ten times. The rearrangement joins TRBV7-2 to TRBJ2-5; perhaps TRBD2 as D (5 bases). The CDR3 loop spans 14 amino acids. In germline, CDR1 is SGHTA, CDR2 FQGNSA. Trimming stripped 8 bases from V and 0 bases from J, with 13 bases between. The CDR3 reads CASVRRPNQETQYF. The DNA for the CDR3 is TGTGCCAGCGTTCGGAGGCCGAACCAAGAGACCCAGTACTTC.

This clonotype is medium-sized. The gene calls are TRBV29-1 and TRBJ2-2; D unclear. In germline, CDR1 is SQVTM, CDR2 ANQGSEA. V shed 4 bases and J shed 0 bases, with 9 bases lying between them. This CDR3 is 14 amino acids long. CDR3 residues: CSVASDANTGELFF. The CDR3 DNA follows: TGCAGCGTTGCCTCGGACGCGAACACCGGGGAGCTGTTTTTT.

By its share, this clonotype is medium-sized. The V gene is TRBV6-2 or TRBV6-3, the J gene TRBJ1-5; perhaps TRBD1 as D (5 bases). Trimming took off 1 base at V and 7 bases at J, with 5 bases between the two ends. Germline V gene data show CDR1 as MNHEY and CDR2 as SVGEGT. CDR3 length: 12 residues. The DNA of the CDR3 is TGTGCCAGCAGTTACTGGGGCCAGCCCCAGCATTTT. Translation: CASSYWGQPQHF.

This clonotype is categorized as medium-sized. The chain is built from TRBV5-4 and TRBJ2-3; D gene unclear. Between the trimmed V and J ends, which lost 4 bases and 0 bases, there was a span of 3 bases. The CDR3 length is 12 residues. The germline CDR1 and CDR2 sequences are SGHNT and YYREEE (reference sequence). The CDR3 DNA is TGTGCCAGCAGCCTCAGCACAGATACGCAGTATTTT. Translated, it gives CASSLSTDTQYF.